This TCR beta chain was sequenced in a study of tumor-infiltrating lymphocytes in oesophageal squamous cell carcinoma. Via MiXCR, TCRdb re-called the PCR reads, giving one row per CDR3 protein. The sample holds 8,700 or so distinct CDR3 sequences, 66% seen once. The sequence came from a female donor with esophageal squamous cell carcinoma. Specimen: esophageal tumor tissue.

CDR3 nucleotide sequence: TGTGCCAGCAGCTTAAACCCATCAGTCTATGGCTACACCTTC. Translation: CASSLNPSVYGYTF. The V call is TRBV7-2, the J call TRBJ1-2; D uncertain. From germline, CDR1 is SGHTA and CDR2 FQGNSA. This CDR3 comprises 14 residues. V was clipped by 2 bases and J by 4 bases, with 11 bases between them.